In its sample, the clone carrying this T cell receptor beta chain was seen a few times. The antigen is undetermined. The data were obtained in a study of T-cell memory formation after mild COVID-19. About the research overall: The TCR clusters were mostly specific to one donor.

5'RACE primed at constant segments yielded TCR alpha and TCR beta cDNA libraries bearing sample barcodes and UMIs. MiXCR, run by TCRdb on the 5' RACE reads, gives a single entry per CDR3 protein. This table holds almost 250,000 distinct CDR3 sequences, approximately 15% found once. Study results and caveats: Within pre-infection memory, some responding clones were found, suggesting cross-reactive memory joined.

Unmatched junction bases numbered 4, after V lost 4 bases and J lost 8 bases. There are 12 residues in the CDR3. Germline values: CDR1 LGHNA, CDR2 YNFKEQ. Sequencing was performed on PBMCs or a T cell subset sorted from them (not recorded which). V usage is TRBV4-2 and J usage is TRBJ1-2; 7 positions agree with TRBD1. The TCR comes from an adult woman who had mild COVID-19 (a few samples of this study predate the infection). Cell type and time point are not known. CDR3 nucleotide sequence: TGTGCCAGCAGCCCAGGGGGGGAAGGCTACACCTTC. Its translation is CASSPGGEGYTF.